This is a list of T cell receptor beta chains from one sample in a study of CD4+ T cells in melanoma. Assay: immunoSEQ multiplex PCR; the TCRdb copy retains only in-frame clones and omits some. The sample shows 20,000 to 25,000 clones, around 79% of them seen only once. The sequencing input was cells from a culture (not recorded whether cultured in vitro). The origin of the receptors is a human donor with melanoma. Both conserved end residues are part of each CDR3. A D gene is named only where the DNA matches it firmly. Some rows have no size entry. The others give once, few or many, or a class for an expanded clone.

TRBV6-5	.	few	TRBJ2-7	TGTGCCAGCAGCCAGAGACAGGAACCCGACTACGAGCAGTACTTC	CASSQRQEPDYEQYF
TRBV10-1	TRBD1	.	TRBJ2-2	TGCGCCAGCAGGAGGGACAGTCACACCGGGGAGCTGTTTTTT	CASRRDSHTGELFF
TRBV4-2	.	.	TRBJ1-5	TGTGCCAGCAGCCGCGGGGGTTTACAGGCGGGGGGCAATCAGCCCCAGCATTTT	CASSRGGLQAGGNQPQHF
TRBV11-3	TRBD1	.	TRBJ2-4	TGTGCCAGCAGCCCAGGACAGGGGGCGGCCAAAAACATTCAGTACTTC	CASSPGQGAAKNIQYF
TRBV7-2	.	.	TRBJ2-5	TGTGCCAGCAGCTTAATTACGGAGACCCAGTACTTC	CASSLITETQYF
TRBV5-6	TRBD1	once	TRBJ2-2	TGTGCCAGCAGCGTCCTGGGACAGGGGACTACCGGGGAGCTGTTTTTT	CASSVLGQGTTGELFF
TRBV9	TRBD1	.	TRBJ1-1	TGTGCCAGCAGCGTAGAGACAGGGCCGGTCCCGACTGAAGCTTTCTTT	CASSVETGPVPTEAFF
TRBV15	.	.	TRBJ2-6	TGTGCCACCAGCAGAGTAAGGAGCTCTGGGGCCAACGTCCTGACTTTC	CATSRVRSSGANVLTF
TRBV30	.	.	TRBJ1-3	TGTGCCTGGAGTGTACTTGCAGGGTGGGGAGGAAACACCATATATTTT	CAWSVLAGWGGNTIYF
TRBV11-2	.	.	TRBJ2-5	TGTGCCAGCAGCGCTCCAAGGGGAATTCGTGAAGAGACCCAGTACTTC	CASSAPRGIREETQYF
TRBV19	TRBD1	few	TRBJ2-1	TGTGCCAGTAGTACGGACAGGGGGCTGAGTGAGCAGTTCTTC	CASSTDRGLSEQFF
TRBV7-3	.	.	TRBJ1-5	TGTGCCAGCAGCTTAATGAGGGGTCAGCCCCAGCATTTT	CASSLMRGQPQHF
TRBV6-1	.	.	TRBJ1-5	TGTGCCAGCAGGGGGCCGAGCAATCAGCCCCAGCATTTT	CASRGPSNQPQHF
TRBV4-2	TRBD1	.	TRBJ2-6	TGTGCCAGCAGCCAAGTTAAGGGACAGCTCTCTGGGGCCAACGTCCTGACTTTC	CASSQVKGQLSGANVLTF
TRBV5-6	TRBD2	.	TRBJ2-7	TGTGCCAGCAGCTTGCGGGGGGGCCCCTACGAGCAGTACTTC	CASSLRGGPYEQYF
TRBV5-8	.	.	TRBJ2-7	TGTGCCAGCAGCCCTCAGGGCCTCACATCTGGCGAGCAGTACTTC	CASSPQGLTSGEQYF
TRBV6-1	TRBD1	.	TRBJ2-1	TGTGCCAGCAGTGCGAGGACAGGGGGCTTTGTGAATGAGCAGTTCTTC	CASSARTGGFVNEQFF
TRBV7-2	.	.	TRBJ1-5	TGTGCCAGCAGCTTATGGCCTCAGCCCCAGCATTTT	CASSLWPQPQHF
TRBV29-1	.	.	TRBJ1-4	TGCAGCGTCCTCCCCCACGGGGTGAGGGATGAAAAACTGTTTTTT	CSVLPHGVRDEKLFF
TRBV27	TRBD1	.	TRBJ1-2	TGTGCCAGCAGCCGGACAGGGGGATCTAATGGCTACACCTTC	CASSRTGGSNGYTF
TRBV5-1	.	few	TRBJ2-7	TGCGCCAGCAGCGCCCTGGGGGCCTCAAAATACGAGCAGTACTTC	CASSALGASKYEQYF
TRBV5-5	.	.	TRBJ2-1	TGTGCCAGCAGCTTGTTTATGTGGACAGAAGGCAATGAGCAGTTCTTC	CASSLFMWTEGNEQFF
TRBV6-1	.	.	TRBJ1-1	TGTGCCAGCTGCTCCCAGCTGACCGAAGCTTTCTTT	CASCSQLTEAFF
TRBV4-2	TRBD2	.	TRBJ2-7	TGTGCCAGCAGCCGGTCCCTAGCGGGGGGGGTTGCTGAGCAGTACTTC	CASSRSLAGGVAEQYF
TRBV6-5	TRBD1	.	TRBJ2-1	TGTGCCAGCAGTTTCGACAGGGGAGTCTACAATGAGCAGTTCTTC	CASSFDRGVYNEQFF
TRBV5-1	.	.	TRBJ2-5	TGCGCCAGCAGCTTGGAGCCTCAAGAGACCCAGTACTTC	CASSLEPQETQYF
TRBV11-2	TRBD1	few	TRBJ2-4	TGTGCCAGCAGCCTAGGACAGGGAAACATTCAGTACTTC	CASSLGQGNIQYF
TRBV28	.	.	TRBJ2-7	TGTGCCAGCAGTTTCAGGGGGGGCACCCCTCCGAAGTACTTC	CASSFRGGTPPKYF
TRBV5-1	.	.	TRBJ1-2	TGCGCCAGCAGCTTGGAGGCAGACACATATGGCTACACCTTC	CASSLEADTYGYTF
TRBV6-1	TRBD1	.	TRBJ1-5	TGTGCCAGCAGCCGACAGGGGGCAAGGCAGCCCCAGCATTTT	CASSRQGARQPQHF
TRBV5-1	TRBD1	.	TRBJ1-5	TGCGCCAGCAGCTCGGGACAGGGGGATCAGCCCCAGCATTTT	CASSSGQGDQPQHF
TRBV30	.	.	TRBJ2-2	TGTGCCTGGAGTGCCCTAGGACAGACGGACACCGGGGAGCTGTTTTTT	CAWSALGQTDTGELFF
TRBV27	TRBD1	.	TRBJ2-7	TGTGCCAGCAGTTCTTGGACAGGGCGCGGTTACGAGCAGTACTTC	CASSSWTGRGYEQYF
TRBV5-1	.	few	TRBJ2-5	TGCGCCAGCAACAACCAGGGGGGCCAAGAGACCCAGTACTTC	CASNNQGGQETQYF
TRBV11-2	TRBD1	.	TRBJ1-1	TGTGCCAGCAGCCCCCGACAGGGGAGCACTGAAGCTTTCTTT	CASSPRQGSTEAFF
TRBV5-1	.	.	TRBJ1-1	TGCGCCAGCAGCAAACTGGGACCGGGTGAAGCTTTCTTT	CASSKLGPGEAFF
TRBV7-8	.	.	TRBJ2-7	TGTGCCAGCAGCTCGTTTGCGGGGGCCAGCTCCTACGAGCAGTACTTC	CASSSFAGASSYEQYF
TRBV29-1	.	.	TRBJ2-5	TGCACCATACCGGGACCGCCTGGGGGGACCCAGTACTTC	CTIPGPPGGTQYF
TRBV30	.	few	TRBJ2-7	TGTGCCTGGAGTGTACGTACGTACGAGCAGTACTTC	CAWSVRTYEQYF
TRBV5-1	.	.	TRBJ1-4	TGCGCCAGCAGCGCCGGCGGGGGTTCGCATGAAAAACTGTTTTTT	CASSAGGGSHEKLFF
TRBV20-1	.	once	TRBJ1-2	TGCAGGGTCAGGGGACCAACGGGCTACACCTTC	CRVRGPTGYTF